This is a list of T cell receptor beta chains from one sample in a study of CD8 T cells in Susac syndrome. TCRdb called the immunoSEQ multiplex PCR reads again in MiXCR, with one record for every CDR3 protein. The repertoire holds around 69,000 distinct CDR3 sequences, with approximately 93% as singletons. The specimen sequenced was CD8+ T cells from PBMCs. These receptors came from a human donor with Susac syndrome. The conserved cysteine and the conserved F or W are not part of the CDR3 here. The order of the fields is CDR3 protein, V gene, J gene.

ASSSRGEKLF	TRBV27	TRBJ1-4
ASSLDRWTGRSYEQY	TRBV7-2	TRBJ2-7
ASSFLGTVSGNTIY	TRBV7-2	TRBJ1-3
ASSFLRTGDQPQH	TRBV28	TRBJ1-5
ASRGQKYGYT	TRBV28	TRBJ1-2
ASSLARWAGEQF	TRBV11-3	TRBJ2-1
ASSPDAAYEQY	TRBV5-6	TRBJ2-7
ASSLGLSAQETQY	TRBV7-9	TRBJ2-5
ASSFTRDQGEFGEETQY	TRBV28	TRBJ2-5
ASSLSRPVNQPQH	TRBV27	TRBJ1-5
ASSQKLVPGELF	TRBV7-9	TRBJ2-2
SAPGTGGTYEQY	TRBV20-1	TRBJ2-7
ASSLGINEQY	TRBV7-9	TRBJ2-7
ASSRDRANTEAF	TRBV13	TRBJ1-1
ASSQEFLAGAGETQY	TRBV4-2	TRBJ2-5
ASSNSQDGTAYNEQF	TRBV7-9	TRBJ2-1
SADRGEDEQY	TRBV20-1	TRBJ2-7
ASSQEMWSLEQF	TRBV4-2	TRBJ2-1
ASSLSQLNEKLF	TRBV28	TRBJ1-4
ASSLPFRLGPRTDTQY	TRBV5-6	TRBJ2-3
ASSFRGPAYEQY	TRBV12-3/TRBV12-4	TRBJ2-7
AWSGQRNTEAF	TRBV30	TRBJ1-1
ASSYSSTGELF	TRBV6-5	TRBJ2-2
ASSPDRGLLNEQF	TRBV7-9	TRBJ2-1
ASSGRLGVQETQY	TRBV9	TRBJ2-5
ASSILATNTGELF	TRBV19	TRBJ2-2
AWRSWGGEKLF	TRBV30	TRBJ1-4
ASSRPGTGGETQY	TRBV6-2/TRBV6-3	TRBJ2-5
ASSQVRDSQGEQY	TRBV14	TRBJ2-7
ASSPYLPGLAASYNEQF	TRBV4-2	TRBJ2-1
ASSFPRRGLAGIRGHNEQF	TRBV28	TRBJ2-1
ASSSYGTSGNEQF	TRBV7-6	TRBJ2-1
ASRIDQYGQDDEKLF	TRBV6-1	TRBJ1-4
ASSSHSAETQY	TRBV28	TRBJ2-5
ASSQEWASGETQY	TRBV4-3	TRBJ2-5
ASSQRLGQATYEQY	TRBV7-8	TRBJ2-7
ASIPGMGNQPQH	TRBV2	TRBJ1-5
ASSLEFQETQY	TRBV11-2	TRBJ2-5
SASTAGNEQF	TRBV20-1	TRBJ2-1
ASSVGGISGANVLT	TRBV9	TRBJ2-6
AIGTQGNEKLF	TRBV2	TRBJ1-4
ASSEGQGTDTQY	TRBV2	TRBJ2-3